The 17 T cell receptor beta chains presented below share a single source sample, sequenced in a study of control samples from healthy donors and cancer patients. The repertoire was sequenced with immunoSEQ multiplex PCR; TCRdb's copy has only in-frame clones and lacks some. The table lists 70,000 to 90,000 clones, 94% of them singletons, with 4.8% in the top ten. The specimen was blood. Receptor source: a woman aged 18-30 years in good health.

The chain combines TRBV29-1 with TRBJ1-2; D may be TRBD1 (5 bases). The CDR3 totals 15 residues. Germline V lookup: CDR1 SQVTM, CDR2 ANQGSEA. Trimming left V 0 bases short and J 7 bases short, with 18 bases between. The CDR3 loop reads CSVEEGPSLLRGYTF. For the CDR3, the DNA is TGCAGCGTTGAAGAGGGGCCTTCCCTATTGCGTGGCTACACCTTC.

This chain links TRBV2 with TRBJ2-1, with a tentative D call TRBD2 (8 bases). Trimming took 6 bases from V and 1 from J, leaving 28 bases between them. This CDR3 region has 20 residues. The germline V gene encodes CDR1 SNHLY and CDR2 FYNNEI. The CDR3 bases are TGTGCCAGCAGACCCGGGGACAGTACGGCCGCGGGGGGTTCCTACAATGAGCAGTTCTTC. This sequence encodes CASRPGDSTAAGGSYNEQFF.

This chain uses TRBV7-2 with TRBJ2-7; possibly TRBD2 for D (5 bases). There are 12 residues in the CDR3. Trimming took off 3 bases at V and 6 bases at J, with 9 bases between the two ends. The germline V gene has CDR1 SGHTA and CDR2 FQGNSA. CDR3 sequence reads: CASSFSEGEQYF. The CDR3 DNA reads as TGTGCCAGCAGCTTTAGTGAGGGCGAGCAGTACTTC.

The chain carries TRBV27 and TRBJ2-1; 7 bases match TRBD1. Germline values: CDR1 MNHEY, CDR2 SMNVEV (reference sequence). With V trimmed by 4 bases and J by 0 bases, 3 bases remained unmatched. The CDR3 runs to 15 residues. CDR3 sequence reads: CASSSRGSSYNEQFF. CDR3 coding DNA: TGTGCCAGCAGTTCCAGGGGGAGCTCCTACAATGAGCAGTTCTTC.

This rearrangement joins TRBV29-1 to TRBJ2-2; D not resolved. CDR1 is SQVTM and CDR2 is ANQGSEA in the germline V gene. Trimming shortened V by 5 bases and J by 4 bases, and 20 bases separated the two germline ends. The CDR3 extends over 16 amino acids. Here the CDR3 DNA reads TGCAGCGTTACAGCTGGGCGGACCGCAATCACCGGGGAGCTGTTTTTT. Protein product: CSVTAGRTAITGELFF.

The chain uses TRBV6-1 and TRBJ2-2; TRBD1 matches 7 bases. The trim removed 1 base at V and 6 bases at J, leaving 11 bases unmatched. The CDR3 runs 17 residues. The germline V gene has CDR1 MNHNS and CDR2 SASEGT. CDR3 nucleotides: TGTGCCAGCAGTGAAGTGTGGGCCGAAAGGGGGCCCGGGGAGCTGTTTTTT. It encodes CASSEVWAERGPGELFF.

V and J are TRBV27 and TRBJ1-1; D uncertain. The CDR3 has 13 amino acids. Germline V gene lookup returns CDR1 MNHEY and CDR2 SMNVEV (reference sequence). Trimming pared 2 bases from V and 0 bases from J, leaving 4 bases between. CDR3 nucleotides: TGTGCCAGCAGTTTAAGCATGAACACTGAAGCTTTCTTT. It translates to CASSLSMNTEAFF.

The chain combines TRBV19 with TRBJ1-2; tentatively, D is TRBD1 (6 bases). Looked up from germline, CDR1 is LNHDA and CDR2 is SQIVND (reference sequence). The CDR3 totals 14 residues. V gave up 6 bases and J gave up 2 bases, with 13 bases separating them. DNA of the CDR3: TGTGCCAGTAGGCGACAGGACCTCAACTATGGCTACACCTTC. Amino acids: CASRRQDLNYGYTF.

This clone was picked up one time. The chain employs TRBV13 and TRBJ2-3; 7 bases agree with TRBD2. The J segment lost 6 bases and the V segment lost 1 base, leaving 4 bases of the junction unmatched. Germline values: CDR1 PRHDT, CDR2 FYEKMQ (reference sequence). The CDR3 has 14 amino acids. CDR3 in DNA: TGTGCCAGCAGCTTAGTGGGGAGGGTTGATACGCAGTATTTT. Its protein product is CASSLVGRVDTQYF.

The chain recombines TRBV7-8 with TRBJ1-6; 7 bases line up with TRBD1. From germline, CDR1 is SGHVS and CDR2 FQNEAQ. V lost 5 bases to trimming and J lost 9 bases; unmatched junction nucleotides: 7. The CDR3 length is 14 residues. CDR3 loop: CASSTRTGPSPLHF. The CDR3 bases are TGTGCCAGCAGCACCCGGACAGGTCCTTCACCCCTCCACTTT.

The gene calls are TRBV19 and TRBJ2-2, with D unresolved. The germline V and J ends were trimmed by 7 bases and 8 bases, with 11 bases remaining between them. Germline loops: CDR1 LNHDA, CDR2 SQIVND (reference sequence). The CDR3 has 12 residues. CDR3 in amino acids: CASTSRWGELFF. The CDR3 nucleotides read TGTGCCAGTACTAGTAGGTGGGGGGAGCTGTTTTTT.

V and J are TRBV18 and TRBJ2-5; D gene ambiguous. CDR1 is KGHSH and CDR2 is LQKENI in the germline V gene. CDR3 length: 11 amino acids. The CDR3 here is CASRTLETQYF. The CDR3 nucleotides are TGTGCAAGCAGAACACTTGAGACCCAGTACTTC. The full variable domain, with the rest looked up from reference TRBV18 and TRBJ2-5, is NAGVMQNPRHLVRRRGQEARLRCSPMKGHSHVYWYRQLPEEGLKFMVYLQKENIIDESGMPKERFSAEFPKEGPSILRIQQVVRGDSAAYFCASRTLETQYFGPGTRLLVL.

The rearrangement uses TRBV5-1 and TRBJ2-7; 7 bases map to TRBD1. The V segment lost 3 bases and the J segment 3 bases; nucleotides outside the gene matches: 6. Germline V CDR1 and CDR2: SGHRS, YFSETQ. CDR3 length: 14 amino acids. CDR3 sequence reads: CASSYRGSGYEQYF. The CDR3 DNA is TGCGCCAGCAGCTACAGGGGATCGGGCTACGAGCAGTACTTC.

The rearrangement links TRBV11-2 to TRBJ2-2; 7 bases fit TRBD1. Trimming took 6 bases from V and 1 from J; bases not matched to a gene: 8. The CDR3 covers 16 residues. The V gene's germline CDR1 is SGHAT and CDR2 FQNNGV. The CDR3 loop is CASRFPGQKNTGELFF. In DNA form, the CDR3 reads TGTGCCAGCAGATTCCCGGGACAGAAGAACACCGGGGAGCTGTTTTTT.

V and J are TRBV29-1 and TRBJ1-1; 7 nucleotides match TRBD1. V trimming: 5 bases; J trimming: 5 bases; junction bases outside the gene matches: 8. CDR3 size: 13 residues. Looked up from germline, CDR1 is SQVTM and CDR2 is ANQGSEA. The CDR3 is CSVQTGLITEAFF. Here the CDR3 DNA reads TGCAGCGTTCAGACAGGGTTAATAACTGAAGCTTTCTTT.

The V gene is TRBV7-9, the J gene TRBJ2-2; TRBD1 aligns across 9 bases. From germline, CDR1 is SEHNR and CDR2 FQNEAQ (reference sequence). Trimming removed 5 bases from V and 1 base from J; junction bases left unmatched: 2. CDR3 size: 15 residues. The CDR3 coding sequence is TGTGCCAGCAGCGCGGGACAGGGGAACACCGGGGAGCTGTTTTTT. It yields the protein CASSAGQGNTGELFF.

This chain uses TRBV19 with TRBJ1-1, with D hard to call. With 2 bases removed from V and 4 bases from J, the gap between germline ends came to 8 bases. The germline gives CDR1 LNHDA, CDR2 SQIVND (reference sequence). This CDR3 comprises 13 residues. The CDR3 here is CASSIPPSTEAFF. In DNA, the CDR3 is TGTGCCAGTAGTATACCTCCAAGCACTGAAGCTTTCTTT.